The T cell receptor beta chain under discussion was sequenced for a study of blood T cell repertoires in COVID-19. Study overall: Researchers got acute and convalescent COVID-19 samples from the United States, Italy and Spain.

The method was immunoSEQ multiplex PCR; TCRdb's version includes in-frame clones alone and lacks a portion of them. The repertoire holds roughly 140,000 clones, with approximately 80% as singletons. The CDR3 is 14 amino acids. Germline lookup yields CDR1 SNHLY and CDR2 FYNNEI. Between the trimmed V and J ends, which lost 3 bases and 7 bases, there was a span of 13 bases. The clonotype was recovered from a woman aged 50 to 60 in a cohort sampled during active or convalescent COVID-19. The genes are TRBV2 and TRBJ1-5, with D perhaps TRBD1 (5 bases). Sequencing used peripheral blood. CDR3 in amino acids: CASSDNNQGQPQHF. CDR3 nucleotides: TGTGCCAGCAGTGACAACAACCAGGGCCAGCCCCAGCATTTT.